The following is a T cell receptor (beta chain) sequence with its context. Its antigen is currently unknown. The data were taken from a study of vaccination and CD4 T cells after COVID-19. V lost 3 bases and J lost 0, with 9 bases in between. From germline, CDR1 is SGHVS and CDR2 FNYEAQ. This CDR3 contains 15 residues. Study-wide findings and caveats: A median of roughly 87% of reactive clones, in convalescent patients, became evident only post-vaccination.

Treatment meaning: roughly 11-day PBMC culture with coronavirus spike peptide pools or control peptides (ViraFEST assay). Sequence data for DNA of cultured CD4+ T cells were generated by the Oncomine TCR Beta short-read assay. TCRdb re-called the PCR reads through MiXCR, storing one row per CDR3 protein. The table has 15,000 to 20,000 distinct CDR3 sequences, 44% seen once. The chain is built from TRBV7-6 and TRBJ1-3, with a weak D call TRBD1 (5 bases). The sequenced sample consisted of CD4+ T cells from blood, cultured in vitro. The sequence derives from a human donor who had recovered from COVID-19. The chain's CDR3 is CASSFGGASGNTIYF. DNA of the CDR3: TGTGCCAGCAGCTTTGGGGGAGCCTCTGGAAACACCATATATTTT.